These 22 T cell receptor beta chains share one sample of origin, sequenced in a study of cytomegalovirus exposure and HLA in healthy donors. The PCR ran on 60 Vbeta and 13 Jbeta primers. Clones were read by immunoSEQ multiplex PCR, and TCRdb kept only the in-frame ones, dropping some. The sample has roughly 120,000 clones. The sample taken for sequencing was PBMCs. All receptors come from a man aged 40-49 years in good health and CMV-seropositive.

The chain joins TRBV18 to TRBJ2-7; the match to TRBD1 covers 8 bases. This CDR3 region has 15 residues. From germline, CDR1 is KGHSH and CDR2 LQKENI. V lost 5 bases, J lost 3 bases, and 9 bases stayed unmatched. The CDR3 coding sequence is TGTGCCAGCTCAGGAACCGGGACAGGAAACTACGAGCAGTACTTC. This sequence encodes CASSGTGTGNYEQYF.

The chain uses TRBV7-2 and TRBJ2-7, with 9 bases lining up with TRBD2. V lost 5 bases, J lost 0 bases, and 8 bases stayed unmatched. CDR1 is SGHTA and CDR2 is FQGNSA in the germline V gene. The CDR3 has 16 amino acids. The CDR3 nucleotides read TGTGCCAGCAGCCCCTCTATTAGCGGGAGCTCCTACGAGCAGTACTTC. Amino acids: CASSPSISGSSYEQYF. The entire variable domain, with the rest obtained from reference TRBV7-2 and TRBJ2-7, is as follows: GAGVSQSPSNKVTEKGKDVELRCDPISGHTALYWYRQSLGQGLEFLIYFQGNSAPDKSGLPSDRFSAERTGGSVSTLTIQRTQQEDSAVYLCASSPSISGSSYEQYFGPGTRLTVT.

The rearrangement links TRBV6-5 to TRBJ2-1; D not resolved. V dropped 1 base and J dropped 7 bases, with 8 bases sitting between them. Germline-derived CDR1 and CDR2 are MNHEY and SVGAGI. CDR3 length: 13 amino acids. The CDR3 DNA reads TGTGCCAGCAGTTACTTAGGAGAGAATGAGCAGTTCTTC. Translation gives CASSYLGENEQFF.

V is TRBV6-1 and J is TRBJ2-7; 11 bases line up with TRBD2. Germline V gene sequence: CDR1 MNHNS, CDR2 SASEGT. The CDR3 length is 17 residues. Trimming removed 3 bases from V and 5 bases from J; junction bases left unmatched: 12. This chain's CDR3 is CASSDSPSSGGWDEQYF. The CDR3 DNA reads TGTGCCAGCAGTGATTCCCCCTCTAGCGGGGGGTGGGACGAGCAGTACTTC.

The rearrangement joins TRBV28 to TRBJ1-1; possible D gene TRBD1, 6 bases. CDR3 length: 12 amino acids. Trimming cost V 10 bases and J 4 bases, with 13 bases left between them. Looked up from germline, CDR1 is MDHEN and CDR2 is SYDVKM. This chain's CDR3 is CAIGWGRTEAFF. The CDR3 nucleotides read TGTGCCATCGGGTGGGGGCGCACTGAAGCTTTCTTT. The whole variable domain, remainder taken from reference TRBV28 and TRBJ1-1, is DVKVTQSSRYLVKRTGEKVFLECVQDMDHENMFWYRQDPGLGLRLIYFSYDVKMKEKGDIPEGYSVSREKKERFSLILESASTNQTSMYLCAIGWGRTEAFFGQGTRLTVV.

The rearrangement joins TRBV10-2 to TRBJ1-4, with D unresolved. V lost 4 bases, J lost 0 bases, and 6 bases lay in between. The germline CDR1 and CDR2 sequences are WSHSY and SAAADI. CDR3 length equals 14 residues. CDR3 protein: CASSVIATNEKLFF. Here the CDR3 DNA reads TGCGCCAGCAGTGTCATTGCAACTAATGAAAAACTGTTTTTT.

Comments on this clone: One end of the junction is discordant with germline, which a read error may explain. Other DNA sequences in the same sample also yield this CDR3. V is TRBV6-5 and J is TRBJ1-5, with 7 bases lining up with TRBD1. This CDR3 is 15 amino acids long. Germline CDR1 and CDR2: MNHEY and SVGAGI. The CDR3 DNA follows: TGTGCCAGCAGTTGGGGGCAGGGGGACAATCAGCCCCAGCATTTC. Protein product: CASSWGQGDNQPQHF.

The chain uses TRBV19 and TRBJ2-7; maybe TRBD1 (6 bases). V was cut by 3 bases and J by 2 bases, with 14 bases left in between. In germline, CDR1 is LNHDA, CDR2 SQIVND (reference sequence). The CDR3 loop spans 15 amino acids. The CDR3 sequence: CASSMTGPRAYEQYF. DNA of the CDR3: TGTGCCAGTAGTATGACAGGTCCTCGAGCCTACGAGCAGTACTTC.

The chain carries TRBV30 and TRBJ2-1; no reliable D call. CDR3 length: 14 amino acids. Germline V CDR1 and CDR2: GTSNPN, SVGIG (reference sequence). V shed 5 bases and J shed 1 base, with 12 bases lying between them. DNA of the CDR3: TGTGCCTGGGCTCCACTCATATCCTACAATGAGCAGTTCTTC. Residues: CAWAPLISYNEQFF.

CDR3 sequence (DNA): TGCGCCAGCAGCCAAGGGGGCTACGAGCAGTACTTC. It translates to CASSQGGYEQYF. The rearrangement uses TRBV5-1 and TRBJ2-7, with D perhaps matching TRBD1 (6 bases). Germline V gives CDR1 SGHRS, CDR2 YFSETQ. The CDR3 has 12 residues. V lost 4 bases, J lost 3 bases, and 8 bases lay in between. The complete variable domain, with remaining parts taken from reference TRBV5-1 and TRBJ2-7, reads KAGVTQTPRYLIKTRGQQVTLSCSPISGHRSVSWYQQTPGQGLQFLFEYFSETQRNKGNFPGRFSGRQFSNSRSEMNVSTLELGDSALYLCASSQGGYEQYFGPGTRLTVT.

The genes are TRBV7-8 and TRBJ2-2; D is possibly TRBD2 (7 bases). CDR1 is SGHVS and CDR2 is FQNEAQ in the germline V gene. This CDR3 spans 12 amino acids. Trimming left V 4 bases short and J 10 bases short, with 10 bases between. CDR3 nucleotides: TGTGCCAGCAGCTGGGAGGGGGAGGAGCTGTTTTTT. Amino acid sequence: CASSWEGEELFF.

The chain is built from TRBV6-5 and TRBJ2-7, with 7 nucleotides matching TRBD1. V was clipped by 4 bases and J by 13 bases; unmatched bases: 16. Germline V gene sequence: CDR1 MNHEY, CDR2 SVGAGI. The CDR3 has 14 amino acids. The DNA for the CDR3 is TGTGCCAGCAGTTCTACAGGGGCCTACCCTCTTAGATACTTC. It specifies CASSSTGAYPLRYF.

The V gene is TRBV6-5, the J gene TRBJ2-1; weak D call: TRBD1 (5 bases). The CDR3 spans 13 residues. Trimming stripped 7 bases from V and 3 bases from J, with 10 bases between. The germline CDR1 and CDR2 sequences are MNHEY and SVGAGI. The CDR3 protein is CASIQQGYNEQFF. In nucleotides, the CDR3 is TGTGCCAGCATACAGCAGGGCTACAATGAGCAGTTCTTC.

The V gene is TRBV19, the J gene TRBJ1-5, with a possible D match to TRBD1 (5 bases). Germline V lookup: CDR1 LNHDA, CDR2 SQIVND (reference sequence). This CDR3 has 17 amino acids. Trimming removed 6 bases from V and 0 bases from J, with 18 bases in between. The CDR3 reads CASSETRRGNSNQPQHF. The DNA for the CDR3 is TGTGCCAGTAGCGAAACCCGCCGGGGGAATAGCAATCAGCCCCAGCATTTT. Supplemented by reference TRBV19 and TRBJ1-5, the full variable domain reads DGGITQSPKYLFRKEGQNVTLSCEQNLNHDAMYWYRQDPGQGLRLIYYSQIVNDFQKGDIAEGYSVSREKKESFPLTVTSAQKNPTAFYLCASSETRRGNSNQPQHFGDGTRLSIL.

The chain carries TRBV27 and TRBJ2-7; weak D call: TRBD2 (6 bases). The CDR3 contains 17 residues. The germline CDR1 and CDR2 sequences are MNHEY and SMNVEV (reference sequence). V was shortened by 2 bases and J by 3 bases, with 20 bases between the two germline ends. The CDR3 loop reads CASSLITGDFSYYEQYF. CDR3 DNA: TGTGCCAGCAGTTTAATCACGGGGGACTTTTCATACTACGAGCAGTACTTC.

The rearrangement uses TRBV7-2 and TRBJ2-1, with D uncertain. The CDR3 has 11 residues. Germline values: CDR1 SGHTA, CDR2 FQGNSA. Between the trimmed V and J ends, which lost 5 bases and 7 bases, there was a span of 6 bases. The CDR3 is CASSQRNEQFF. The CDR3 DNA sequence: TGTGCCAGCAGCCAGCGTAATGAGCAGTTCTTC.

DNA of the CDR3: TGTGCCAGCAGTGTCCCGGACAGCCGATACACCGGGGAGCTGTTTTTT. Translated: CASSVPDSRYTGELFF. V is TRBV27 and J is TRBJ2-2; D is perhaps TRBD1 (6 bases). CDR3 length: 16 amino acids. Trimming left V 5 bases short and J 3 bases short, with 16 bases between. The germline gives CDR1 MNHEY, CDR2 SMNVEV (reference sequence).

The chain uses TRBV30 and TRBJ1-4; D might be TRBD1 (6 bases). The germline V gene encodes CDR1 GTSNPN and CDR2 SVGIG (reference sequence). The V gene lost 0 bases and the J gene lost 7 bases, with 15 bases spanning the gap. CDR3 size: 15 residues. CDR3 in amino acids: CAWSVRGGRGEKLFF. The CDR3 DNA reads TGTGCCTGGAGTGTACGGGGGGGGCGCGGTGAAAAACTGTTTTTT.

The chain couples TRBV7-2 to TRBJ1-5; D may be TRBD1 (5 bases). This CDR3 has 15 amino acids. V was trimmed by 5 bases and J by 6 bases, leaving 17 bases between them. Germline assignment: CDR1 SGHTA and CDR2 FQGNSA. For the CDR3, the DNA is TGTGCCAGCAGCCCCGGGGGGGAAGGTGGTCAGCCCCAGCATTTT. This translates into CASSPGGEGGQPQHF.

The V gene is TRBV6-1, the J gene TRBJ1-5; TRBD1 agrees at 8 bases. CDR1 MNHNS and CDR2 SASEGT come from the germline V gene. Unmatched junction bases numbered 12, after V lost 4 bases and J lost 4 bases. The CDR3 contains 17 residues. In DNA form, the CDR3 reads TGTGCCAGCAGTGCCTGGGTAGACAGGGGCTTGAATCAGCCCCAGCATTTT. This translates into CASSAWVDRGLNQPQHF.

This chain joins TRBV18 and TRBJ1-1; 8 bases are shared with TRBD1. Germline V gene sequence: CDR1 KGHSH, CDR2 LQKENI. CDR3 length equals 15 residues. V lost 1 base to trimming and J lost 0 bases; unmatched junction nucleotides: 1. CDR3 sequence (DNA): TGTGCCAGCTCACCACTGACAGGGGTGAACACTGAAGCTTTCTTT. It is translated as CASSPLTGVNTEAFF.

The chain employs TRBV7-2 and TRBJ2-7, with 12 bases that match TRBD2. The CDR3 has 16 amino acids. CDR1 and CDR2 from the germline V gene are SGHTA and FQGNSA. V lost 6 bases, J lost 6 bases, and 12 bases stayed unmatched. DNA of the CDR3: TGTGCCAGCAGGGCTAGCGGGAGGGCCCTCTTCGGCGAGCAGTACTTC. Its protein product is CASRASGRALFGEQYF. Full variable domain (remainder filled in from reference TRBV7-2 and TRBJ2-7): GAGVSQSPSNKVTEKGKDVELRCDPISGHTALYWYRQSLGQGLEFLIYFQGNSAPDKSGLPSDRFSAERTGGSVSTLTIQRTQQEDSAVYLCASRASGRALFGEQYFGPGTRLTVT.